This TCR beta chain originates from a study of tumor and adjacent non-tumor tissue in lung cancer. For the study at large: Histology: around 13 adenocarcinoma, a couple of squamous cell carcinoma, 1 small cell lung cancer.

The CDR3 is 14 residues long. The germline V gene has CDR1 SGHKS and CDR2 YYEKEE (reference sequence). On this clonotype itself: Its antigen is as yet unknown. One end of the junction is discordant with germline, which a read error may explain.

The study's findings and limits: Shorter survival was associated with higher TCR diversity in tumors. Top 100 clones took a larger repertoire share in normal lung.

A modified ARM-PCR protocol with three rounds of nested PCR amplified TCRbeta. A single record per CDR3 protein comes from TCRdb applying MiXCR to the multiplex PCR reads. In the table there are 90,000 to 100,000 distinct CDR3 sequences, 75% to 85% of which are singletons. This sample's RNA came from whole unsorted tissue. The normal lung tissue was taken more than 3 cm from the tumor edge. Chemotherapy-naive patients with new lung cancer underwent thoracic surgery in China, August–late 2014. The sequencing sample was made of distant non-tumor lung tissue. This TCR derives from a man between 60 and 75 years old with small cell lung cancer. The chain links TRBV5-5 to TRBJ2-5; D is possibly TRBD1 or TRBD2 (5 bases each). The DNA of the CDR3 is TGTGCCAGCGGCTTGGGGGAAGGGTCGGAGATCCAGTACTTC. This encodes CASGLGEGSEIQYF.